These T cell receptor beta chains were read from a single sample in a study of cytomegalovirus exposure and HLA in healthy donors. The repertoire was sequenced with immunoSEQ multiplex PCR; TCRdb's copy has only in-frame clones and lacks some. This table lists approximately 37,000 clones. Sequenced sample: PBMCs. The receptors come from a human donor in good health. Both conserved end residues are part of each CDR3. A D gene is named only where the DNA matches it firmly.

V	D	J	DNA	CDR3
TRBV5-8	TRBD1	TRBJ2-7	TGTGCCAGCAGCTTGTGGGGGACAGGGTCTTCCTACGAGCAGTACTTC	CASSLWGTGSSYEQYF
TRBV10-3	-	TRBJ1-1	TGTGCCATCAGCAGGCTTGATGACACTGAAGCTTTCTTT	CAISRLDDTEAFF
TRBV9	-	TRBJ1-3	TGTGCCAGCAGCGCGAGGGGGGGGACGGGCTCTGGAAACACCATATATTTT	CASSARGGTGSGNTIYF
TRBV7-9	TRBD1	TRBJ2-7	TGTGCCAGCAGCCCGCACCGGGACAGCGACTACGAGCAGTACTTC	CASSPHRDSDYEQYF
TRBV9	-	TRBJ1-2	TGTGCCAGCAGCGTAGAATACACGTCTAACTATGGCTACACCTTC	CASSVEYTSNYGYTF
TRBV5-6	TRBD1	TRBJ1-6	TGTGCCAGCAGCTTGGAGGGGGCGGGCTCACCCCTCCACTTT	CASSLEGAGSPLHF
TRBV27	-	TRBJ2-2	TGTGCCAGCAGACGTGGACAGCAGAACACCGGGGAGCTGTTTTTT	CASRRGQQNTGELFF
TRBV19	TRBD1	TRBJ1-5	TGTGCCAGTACCTTACAGGGGGGTCAGCCCCAGCATTTT	CASTLQGGQPQHF
TRBV18	-	TRBJ2-5	TGTGCCAGCTCAGGAGGGGATGGGACCCAGTACTTC	CASSGGDGTQYF
TRBV9	-	TRBJ2-2	TGTGCCAGCAGCGCCTCCGGGACAATAAGAGGGGCCGGGGAGCTGTTTTTT	CASSASGTIRGAGELFF
TRBV30	TRBD2	TRBJ2-5	TGTGCCTGGAGTCGGCATGCTTCTAGCGGGGGGGCCCGGGAGACCCAGTACTTC	CAWSRHASSGGARETQYF
TRBV5-6	-	TRBJ2-7	TGTGCCAGCAGCTTGGTGGGGAGCGCCTACGAGCAGTACTTC	CASSLVGSAYEQYF
TRBV19	TRBD1	TRBJ1-5	TGTGCCAGTAGTACGGACAGGGGCCGCAATCAGCCCCAGCATTTT	CASSTDRGRNQPQHF
TRBV27	TRBD1	TRBJ1-5	TGTGCCAGCAGTCCGGGGACAGGGGTCGAGAATCAGCCCCAGCATTTT	CASSPGTGVENQPQHF
TRBV6-1	-	TRBJ1-2	TGTGCCAGCAGCGCCCGGAGGCAGAGCTATGGCTACACCTTC	CASSARRQSYGYTF
TRBV5-1	-	TRBJ2-6	TGCGCCAGCAGCTTGGTAGGGGCTTATGGGGCCAACGTCCTGACTTTC	CASSLVGAYGANVLTF
TRBV7-9	-	TRBJ1-3	TGTGCCAGCAGCCCCCCCCAGGGGTCCGACTCTGGAAACACCATATATTTT	CASSPPQGSDSGNTIYF
TRBV5-4	TRBD2	TRBJ2-1	TGTGCCAGCAGTTCCGGCGGCGGGGGCTACAATGAGCAGTTCTTC	CASSSGGGGYNEQFF
TRBV28	-	TRBJ1-1	TGTGCCAGCAGCTACTCCCGGGAGGTCACTGAAGCTTTCTTT	CASSYSREVTEAFF
TRBV19	TRBD1	TRBJ2-7	TGTGCCAGTAGTCCCCCCGGGACAGGGCAACGCGAGCAGTACTTC	CASSPPGTGQREQYF
TRBV28	TRBD1	TRBJ2-7	TGTGCCAGCAGTTCGGGACAGGGGGTTTTCTACGAGCAGTACTTC	CASSSGQGVFYEQYF
TRBV6-1	TRBD1	TRBJ2-3	TGTGCCAGCAGTCGACAGGGCCAGGATACGCAGTATTTT	CASSRQGQDTQYF
TRBV7-9	TRBD1	TRBJ2-1	TGTGCCAGCAGCGTCCTCGGGACAGGGGGAAGAGATGAGCAGTTCTTC	CASSVLGTGGRDEQFF
TRBV6-5	TRBD2	TRBJ2-7	TGTGCCAGCAGTCGAAGCGGGGGTGCCCCCTCCGAGCAGTACTTC	CASSRSGGAPSEQYF
TRBV27	TRBD1	TRBJ1-2	TGTGCCAGCAGAACAAGAGGGGGCGCGTTCCGTGCTAACTATGGCTACACCTTC	CASRTRGGAFRANYGYTF
TRBV19	TRBD1	TRBJ2-6	TGTGCCAGTACCACTCTGACAGGGGCTGGGGCCAACGTCCTGACTTTC	CASTTLTGAGANVLTF
TRBV5-4	-	TRBJ1-1	TGTGCCAGCAGCTTTGGACACCTCATGAACACTGAAGCTTTCTTT	CASSFGHLMNTEAFF
TRBV19	TRBD1	TRBJ2-7	TGTGCCAGTACTCCGACAGGGGGCATCTACGAGCAGTACTTC	CASTPTGGIYEQYF
TRBV10-1	TRBD2	TRBJ2-1	TGCGCCAGCAGTGAAACCCCCTTGACTAGCGGGGGCCCCTACAATGAGCAGTTCTTC	CASSETPLTSGGPYNEQFF
TRBV19	-	TRBJ1-2	TGTGCCAGTAGTCTCCAATCCAGAAGGGGGGGCTACACCTTC	CASSLQSRRGGYTF
TRBV7-9	TRBD1	TRBJ2-7	TGTGCCAGCAGCCCTCGGGGGCAGGGGGCCAACGAGCAGTACTTC	CASSPRGQGANEQYF
TRBV5-1	TRBD1	TRBJ2-7	TGCGCCAGCAGCTCTGGACAGGCCCACGCCTACGAGCAGTACTTC	CASSSGQAHAYEQYF
TRBV12-5	-	TRBJ2-7	TGTGCTAGTGGTTTACAACAGGCCGAGATCCCCTACGAGCAGTACTTC	CASGLQQAEIPYEQYF
TRBV6-5	TRBD1	TRBJ1-5	TGTGCCAGCAGACAGCGGACAGGGCATCAGCCCCAGCATTTT	CASRQRTGHQPQHF
TRBV6-4	-	TRBJ1-5	TGTGCCAGCAGTCAGACTTATAGCAATCAGCCCCAGCATTTT	CASSQTYSNQPQHF
TRBV7-9	TRBD2	TRBJ2-7	TGTGCCAGCAGTTATATAGCGGGGGGCTCCCTCTACGAGCAGTACTTC	CASSYIAGGSLYEQYF
TRBV18	TRBD1	TRBJ2-5	TGTGCCGCAACGGGACAGGGGGCCGGAGAGACCCAGTACTTC	CAATGQGAGETQYF
TRBV5-1	TRBD1	TRBJ1-1	TGCGCCAGCAGCTCACTCCGGGACAGGGGAGGGAACACTGAAGCTTTCTTT	CASSSLRDRGGNTEAFF